This T cell receptor beta chain was retrieved from a study of T cell responses to AZD1222 COVID-19 vaccine. Overall study findings and caveats: Two AZD1222 administrations were followed by greater Spike-specific TCR breadth and depth. Donor demographics were predominantly white British with a female majority; clonal diversity may be underestimated. The CD4 TCRs associated with vaccination extended across spike and predominated at 160-218 and 743-854.

Using immunoSEQ multiplex PCR, the repertoire was profiled, and TCRdb retains in-frame clones only, with some absent. The sample records about 17,000 clones, about four fifths being singletons. Investigators merged groups given second doses at roughly 4 or roughly 12 weeks. Turning to this clone: Its specificity is not known.

CDR1 is GTSNPN, CDR2 SVGIG, per germline (reference sequence). Trimming removed 2 bases from V and 1 base from J; junction bases left unmatched: 5. There are 15 residues in the CDR3. This chain links TRBV30 with TRBJ2-1; 7 nucleotides align to TRBD2. The sample here was peripheral blood, taken 28 days after the second AZD1222 dose. The receptor was isolated from an adult who received the AZD1222 COVID-19 vaccine. The CDR3 DNA sequence: TGTGCCTGGAGTCCGGGACTACCATCCTACAATGAGCAGTTCTTC. It codes for CAWSPGLPSYNEQFF.